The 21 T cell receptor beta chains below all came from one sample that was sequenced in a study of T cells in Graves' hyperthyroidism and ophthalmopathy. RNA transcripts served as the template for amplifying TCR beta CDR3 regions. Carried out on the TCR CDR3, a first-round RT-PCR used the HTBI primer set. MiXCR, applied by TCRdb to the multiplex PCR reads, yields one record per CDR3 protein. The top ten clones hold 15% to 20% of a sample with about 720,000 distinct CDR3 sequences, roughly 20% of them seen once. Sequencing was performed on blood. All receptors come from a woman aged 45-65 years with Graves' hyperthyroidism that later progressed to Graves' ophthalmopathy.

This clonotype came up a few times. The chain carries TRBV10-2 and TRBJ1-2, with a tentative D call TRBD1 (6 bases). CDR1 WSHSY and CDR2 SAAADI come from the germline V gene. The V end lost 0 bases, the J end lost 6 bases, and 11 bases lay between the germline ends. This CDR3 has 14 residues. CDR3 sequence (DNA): TGCGCCAGCAGTGAGTCAGGAGGGGGTGATGGCTACACCTTC. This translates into CASSESGGGDGYTF.

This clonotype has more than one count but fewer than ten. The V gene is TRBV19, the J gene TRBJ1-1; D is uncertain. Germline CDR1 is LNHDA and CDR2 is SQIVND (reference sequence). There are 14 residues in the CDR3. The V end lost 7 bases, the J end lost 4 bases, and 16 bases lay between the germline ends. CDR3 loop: CASTPVWGGTEAFF. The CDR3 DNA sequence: TGTGCCAGTACCCCCGTTTGGGGAGGCACTGAAGCTTTCTTT.

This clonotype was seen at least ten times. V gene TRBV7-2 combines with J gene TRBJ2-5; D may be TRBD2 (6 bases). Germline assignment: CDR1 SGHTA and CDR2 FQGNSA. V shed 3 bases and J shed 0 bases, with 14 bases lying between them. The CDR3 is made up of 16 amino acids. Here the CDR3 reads CASSLEGRMYQETQYF. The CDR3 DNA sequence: TGTGCCAGCAGCTTGGAGGGACGCATGTACCAAGAGACCCAGTACTTC.

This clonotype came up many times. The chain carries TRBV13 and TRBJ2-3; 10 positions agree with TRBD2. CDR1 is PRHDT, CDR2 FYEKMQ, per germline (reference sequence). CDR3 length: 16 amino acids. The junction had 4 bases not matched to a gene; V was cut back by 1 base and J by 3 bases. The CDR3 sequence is CASSLDSGGKTDTQYF. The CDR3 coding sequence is TGTGCCAGCAGCTTAGATAGCGGGGGGAAAACAGATACGCAGTATTTT.

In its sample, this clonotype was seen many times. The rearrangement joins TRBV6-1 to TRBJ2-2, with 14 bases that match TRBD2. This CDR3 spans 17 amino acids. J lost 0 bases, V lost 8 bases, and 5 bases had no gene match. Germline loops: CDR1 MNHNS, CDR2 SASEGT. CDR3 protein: CASSRTSGGPNTGELFF. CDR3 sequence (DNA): TGTGCCAGCTCTCGGACTAGCGGGGGGCCGAACACCGGGGAGCTGTTTTTT.

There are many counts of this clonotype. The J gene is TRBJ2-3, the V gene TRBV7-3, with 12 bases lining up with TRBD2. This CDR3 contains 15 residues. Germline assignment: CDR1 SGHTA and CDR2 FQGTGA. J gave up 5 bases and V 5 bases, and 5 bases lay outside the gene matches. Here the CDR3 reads CASSDLAGGRDTQYF. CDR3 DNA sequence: TGTGCCAGCAGCGACCTAGCGGGGGGGAGAGATACGCAGTATTTT.

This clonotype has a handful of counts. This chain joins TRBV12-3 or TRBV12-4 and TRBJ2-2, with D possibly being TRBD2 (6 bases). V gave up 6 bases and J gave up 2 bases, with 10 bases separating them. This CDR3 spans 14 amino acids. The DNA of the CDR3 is TGTGCCAGCAGGGGCGGGGTTAACACCGGGGAGCTGTTTTTT. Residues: CASRGGVNTGELFF.

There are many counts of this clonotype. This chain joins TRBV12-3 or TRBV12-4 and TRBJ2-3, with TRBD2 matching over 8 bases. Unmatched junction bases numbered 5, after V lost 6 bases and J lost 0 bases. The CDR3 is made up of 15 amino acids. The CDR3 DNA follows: TGTGCCAGCAGAGAGCGGGGGACTAGCACAGATACGCAGTATTTT. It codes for CASRERGTSTDTQYF.

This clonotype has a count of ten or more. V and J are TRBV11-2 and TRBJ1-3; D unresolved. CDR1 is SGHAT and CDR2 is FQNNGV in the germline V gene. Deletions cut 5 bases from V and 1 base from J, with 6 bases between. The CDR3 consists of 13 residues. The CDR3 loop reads CASSILSGNTIYF. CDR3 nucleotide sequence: TGTGCCAGCAGCATACTATCTGGAAACACCATATATTTT.

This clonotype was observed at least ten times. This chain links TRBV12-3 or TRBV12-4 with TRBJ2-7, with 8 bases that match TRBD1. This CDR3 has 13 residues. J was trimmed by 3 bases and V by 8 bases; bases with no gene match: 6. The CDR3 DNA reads TGTGCCAGCTCAGGACAGGGAGGCTACGAGCAGTACTTC. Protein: CASSGQGGYEQYF.

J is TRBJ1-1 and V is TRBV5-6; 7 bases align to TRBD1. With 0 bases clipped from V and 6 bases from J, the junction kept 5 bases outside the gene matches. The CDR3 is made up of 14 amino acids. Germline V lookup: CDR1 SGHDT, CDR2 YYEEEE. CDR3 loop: CASSLGPQGAEAFF. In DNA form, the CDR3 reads TGTGCCAGCAGCTTGGGCCCCCAGGGGGCTGAAGCTTTCTTT.

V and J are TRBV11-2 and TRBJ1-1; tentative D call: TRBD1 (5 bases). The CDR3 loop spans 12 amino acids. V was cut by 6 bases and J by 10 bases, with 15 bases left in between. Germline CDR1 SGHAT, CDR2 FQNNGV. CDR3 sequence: CASRPAGAGAFF. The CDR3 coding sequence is TGTGCCAGCAGACCGGCCGGGGCGGGAGCTTTCTTT.

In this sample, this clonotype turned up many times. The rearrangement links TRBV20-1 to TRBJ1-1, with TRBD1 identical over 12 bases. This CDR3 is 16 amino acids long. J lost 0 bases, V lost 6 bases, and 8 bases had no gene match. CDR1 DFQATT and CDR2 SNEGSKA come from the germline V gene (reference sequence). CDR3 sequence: CSAPGQGALMNTEAFF. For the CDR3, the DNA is TGCAGTGCCCCGGGACAGGGGGCCCTCATGAACACTGAAGCTTTCTTT.

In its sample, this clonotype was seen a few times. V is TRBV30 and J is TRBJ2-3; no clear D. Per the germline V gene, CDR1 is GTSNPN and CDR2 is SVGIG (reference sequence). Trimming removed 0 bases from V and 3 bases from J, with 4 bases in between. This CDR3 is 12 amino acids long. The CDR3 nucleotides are TGTGCCTGGAGTGTAAAGACAGATACGCAGTATTTT. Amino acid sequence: CAWSVKTDTQYF.

The chain's CDR3 is CASRIQQSPAPTEAFF. CDR3 DNA: TGTGCCAGTAGGATACAGCAGTCCCCAGCTCCCACTGAAGCTTTCTTT. This chain joins TRBV19 and TRBJ1-1; D ambiguous. Trimming took 6 bases from V and 4 from J, leaving 21 bases between them. The length of the CDR3 is 16 residues. Germline V CDR1 and CDR2: LNHDA, SQIVND (reference sequence).

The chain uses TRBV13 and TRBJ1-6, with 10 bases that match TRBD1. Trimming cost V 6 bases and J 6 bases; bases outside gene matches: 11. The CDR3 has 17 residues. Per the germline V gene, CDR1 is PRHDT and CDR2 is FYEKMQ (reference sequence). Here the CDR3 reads CASRPRGDRGGNSPLHF. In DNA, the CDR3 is TGTGCCAGCAGGCCCAGGGGGGACAGGGGAGGTAATTCACCCCTCCACTTT.

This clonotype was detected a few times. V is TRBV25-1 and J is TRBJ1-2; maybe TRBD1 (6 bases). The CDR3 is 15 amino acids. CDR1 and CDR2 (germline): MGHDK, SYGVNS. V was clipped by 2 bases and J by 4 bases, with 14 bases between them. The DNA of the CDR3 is TGTGCCAGCAGTGAACCCCTGGGACATCGCTATGGCTACACCTTC. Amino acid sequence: CASSEPLGHRYGYTF.

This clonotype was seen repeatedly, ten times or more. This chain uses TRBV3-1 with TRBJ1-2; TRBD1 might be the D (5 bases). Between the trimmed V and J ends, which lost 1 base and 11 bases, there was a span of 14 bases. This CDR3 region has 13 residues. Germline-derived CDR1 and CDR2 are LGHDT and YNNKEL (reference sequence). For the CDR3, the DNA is TGTGCCAGCAGCCAAGTTCGGGGCCCGGGGTACACCTTC. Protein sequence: CASSQVRGPGYTF.

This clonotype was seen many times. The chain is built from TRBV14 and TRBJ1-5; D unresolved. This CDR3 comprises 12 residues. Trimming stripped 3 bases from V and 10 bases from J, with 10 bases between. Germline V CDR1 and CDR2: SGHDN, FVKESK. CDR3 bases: TGTGCCAGCAGCCAGGGGTGGGGACCCCAGCATTTT. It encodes CASSQGWGPQHF.

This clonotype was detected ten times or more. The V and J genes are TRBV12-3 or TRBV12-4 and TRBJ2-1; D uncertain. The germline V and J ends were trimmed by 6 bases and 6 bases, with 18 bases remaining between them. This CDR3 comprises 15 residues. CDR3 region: CASSRPSRWVNEQFF. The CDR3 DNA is TGTGCCAGCAGCCGACCCAGTAGGTGGGTCAATGAGCAGTTCTTC.

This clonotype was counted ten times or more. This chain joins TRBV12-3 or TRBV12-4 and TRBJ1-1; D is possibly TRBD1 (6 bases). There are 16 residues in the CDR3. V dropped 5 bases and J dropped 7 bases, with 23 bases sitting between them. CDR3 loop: CASSPPPHTGRFEAFF. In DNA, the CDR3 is TGTGCCAGCAGTCCCCCCCCACACACAGGGCGGTTTGAAGCTTTCTTT.